This T cell receptor beta chain is from a study of blood T cell repertoires in COVID-19. Study-wide context: COVID-19 samples collected from the United States, Italy and Spain covered acute and convalescent phases. The analysed material was cDNA or gDNA that came from T cells, B-cell-depleted T cells, or PBMCs.

In the authors' methods: Reference gene primer amplification in the assay estimated nucleated cell counts. Assay used: immunoSEQ multiplex PCR; TCRdb lists only in-frame clones, some missing. V, J and clone size derive from that table, while D and trimming were established from the DNA sequence. The sample comprises around 260,000 clones, 86% of which are singletons, and about 2% rests with the top ten. J was trimmed by 2 bases and V by 5 bases; bases with no gene match: 7. Germline V gene data show CDR1 as SGHRS and CDR2 as YFSETQ. The CDR3 consists of 15 residues. J is TRBJ2-3 and V is TRBV5-1; the match to TRBD1 covers 8 bases. The source of this sequence is a man aged 25 to 40 with active or convalescent COVID-19. Sequences were obtained from peripheral blood. The CDR3: CASSQAGGTTDTQYF. The CDR3, as DNA: TGCGCCAGCAGTCAAGCAGGGGGCACCACAGATACGCAGTATTTT.